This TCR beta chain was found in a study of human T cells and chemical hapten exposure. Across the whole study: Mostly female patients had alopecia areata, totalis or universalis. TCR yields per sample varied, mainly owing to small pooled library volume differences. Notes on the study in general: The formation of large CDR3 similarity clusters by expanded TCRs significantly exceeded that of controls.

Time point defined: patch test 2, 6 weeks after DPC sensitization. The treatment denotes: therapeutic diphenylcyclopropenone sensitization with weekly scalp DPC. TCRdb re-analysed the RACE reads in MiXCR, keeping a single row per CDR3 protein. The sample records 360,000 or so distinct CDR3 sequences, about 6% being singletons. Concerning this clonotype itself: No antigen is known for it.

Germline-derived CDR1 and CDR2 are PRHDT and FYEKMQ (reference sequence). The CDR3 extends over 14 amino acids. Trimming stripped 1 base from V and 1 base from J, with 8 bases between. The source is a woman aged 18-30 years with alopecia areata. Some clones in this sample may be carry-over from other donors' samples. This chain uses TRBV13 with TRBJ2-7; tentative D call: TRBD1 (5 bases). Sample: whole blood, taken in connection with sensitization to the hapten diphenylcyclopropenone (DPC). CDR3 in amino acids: CASSLAAGSYEQYF. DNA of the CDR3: TGTGCCAGCAGCTTAGCCGCAGGGTCCTACGAGCAGTACTTC.